This section outlines one T cell receptor (beta chain) sequence together with its context. The antigen it binds to is not known. The read ends 3 residues early relative to the CDR3; the germline J gene fills the gap. The V end gives up 3 bases and the J end 1 base, leaving 2 bases in the junction not matched to a gene. The CDR3 measures 13 amino acids from cysteine to phenylalanine. The 30 bases shown cover part of the CDR3, and their frame starts at base 1. The germline V gene (reference sequence) yields DFQATT for CDR1 and SNEGSKA for CDR2. Genomic DNA was extracted from sorted cells with the QIAGEN DNeasy Blood and Tissue Kit for TCRbeta CDR3 sequencing. High-throughput TCRbeta CDR3 sequencing was carried out commercially through immunoSEQ, with PCR amplification with bias correction and internal controls included. Processing in the source paper ran as follows. Unique productive TCRbeta sequences were defined by CDR3 nucleotide sequence where primers matched, and otherwise by CDR3 amino acid sequence together with Vbeta and Jbeta genes. To correct for sorting error, sequences found in more than one sorted population at a frequency ratio of 2:1 or less were discarded, and the remaining shared sequences were assigned to the population with the higher frequency. Sequences were defined as donor-reactive when expanded at least 5-fold in CFSE-low cells versus unstimulated cells and present at a frequency of at least 0.01% in CFSE-low cells. Jensen-Shannon divergence calculated on the top 100 TCRbeta sequences ranked by frequency was used to measure repertoire divergence. When a sample had multiple sequencing runs, each run was corrected for sorting error separately and the runs were then pooled. TCRdb limited this immuneACCESS table to in-frame rearrangements with V and J called. A share of clones is missing; checked studies link under half to unresolved V genes, and the rest is unexplained. V and J calls and clone size come straight from that table; D and trimming were deduced from the DNA. The table of this sample itemizes some 30,000 clones. Approximately 1.9% of the sample is taken by the ten largest.

This entry is derived from a study of Tregs in tolerant kidney transplant recipients (dated by TCRdb to between 2017 and 2020). Background on the whole study: Before combined kidney and bone marrow transplantation, this study identified donor-specific regulatory T cells using TCRbeta sequencing and then followed those same cells after transplant. General conclusions and limits of the study: In tolerant patients, donor-specific Tregs expanded more than Tregs overall, which suggests antigen-driven rather than nonspecific expansion. Because the PCR primers were changed over time for some patients, nucleotide-level comparison could not be performed across the samples from those patients. Biological reproducibility was not examined directly, but technical replication error appeared to be minimal. The most biologically relevant and donor-specific TCRbeta repertoire appeared to be identified by expanding Tregs with activated donor B cells. The study was constrained by small patient numbers, and validation of the findings is required in larger populations and under other immunosuppression protocols.

Related donors were used in the transplants with nonmyeloablative bone marrow transplantation, and mixed chimerism was transient in the human trials. Unstimulated Tregs (CD4+CD25+CD127-), CD4+ non-Tregs (CD4+CD25-), CD4 and CD8 cells were FACS-sorted from thawed PBMCs. The patients were a handful of recipients of combined kidney and bone marrow transplants from the ITN036ST trial, and samples were available only for these trial subjects. Healthy control blood was processed to PBMCs by Ficoll density gradient and cryopreserved, and patient PBMCs were collected before and after transplant. The sample here was CD4+ T cells from blood (PBMCs), taken 24 months after the transplant. The sequence was obtained from a human patient who received a combined kidney and bone marrow transplant. Following transplantation, T cells from the graft donor may be among those present. The chain couples TRBV20-1 to TRBJ2-7, and 8 bases in between align with TRBD1. The CDR3 sequence is CSASGTGSYEQYF. The CDR3 bases that were read are TGCAGTGCTAGTGGGACAGGATCCTACGAG.